This T cell receptor beta chain is drawn from a study of T cell repertoires in cytomegalovirus infection. Study in general: Both a matching HLA type and CMV infection were indicated by public TCR beta signatures.

V dropped 4 bases and J dropped 2 bases, with 13 bases sitting between them. The germline V gene encodes CDR1 MNHEY and CDR2 SMNVEV (reference sequence). The CDR3 is 15 residues long. In TCRdb, the reads were re-called with MiXCR into one record per CDR3 protein. The sample holds about 440,000 distinct CDR3 sequences, approximately 30% seen once. This sequence originates from a human donor in good health (CMV status not recorded). Some clones in this sample may be carry-over from other donors' samples. V gene TRBV27 combines with J gene TRBJ2-3; D possibly matches TRBD1 or TRBD2 (5 bases each). Sequenced sample: PBMCs. CDR3 bases: TGTGCCAGCAGTTGGGGGAAACGAGACACAGATACGCAGTATTTT. Translation: CASSWGKRDTDTQYF.